This TCR beta chain derives from a study of cytomegalovirus exposure and HLA in healthy donors. Study-level information: From HLA-typed donors, an early data release held 70 million to 95 million unique TCRs.

CDR1 is SGHVS, CDR2 FNYEAQ, per germline. V shed 5 bases and J 1 base; nucleotides not matched to a gene: 7. The CDR3 spans 16 residues. It was with 60 Vbeta and 13 Jbeta primers that the PCR ran. The method was immunoSEQ multiplex PCR; TCRdb's version includes in-frame clones alone and lacks a portion of them. The sample has about 120,000 clones, 70% to 85% seen once; the top ten hold 4.5% to 5%. Sequencing used PBMCs. The receptor's source is a man aged 45-65 years in good health and CMV-seropositive. The rearrangement joins TRBV7-6 to TRBJ2-5; 10 bases agree with TRBD2. CDR3 region: CASSLGLAAFQETQYF. Here the CDR3 DNA reads TGTGCCAGCAGCCTAGGACTAGCGGCTTTCCAAGAGACCCAGTACTTC. Complete variable domain (other parts from reference TRBV7-6 and TRBJ2-5): GAGVSQSPRYKVTKRGQDVALRCDPISGHVSLYWYRQALGQGPEFLTYFNYEAQQDKSGLPNDRFSAERPEGSISTLTIQRTEQRDSAMYRCASSLGLAAFQETQYFGPGTRLLVL.